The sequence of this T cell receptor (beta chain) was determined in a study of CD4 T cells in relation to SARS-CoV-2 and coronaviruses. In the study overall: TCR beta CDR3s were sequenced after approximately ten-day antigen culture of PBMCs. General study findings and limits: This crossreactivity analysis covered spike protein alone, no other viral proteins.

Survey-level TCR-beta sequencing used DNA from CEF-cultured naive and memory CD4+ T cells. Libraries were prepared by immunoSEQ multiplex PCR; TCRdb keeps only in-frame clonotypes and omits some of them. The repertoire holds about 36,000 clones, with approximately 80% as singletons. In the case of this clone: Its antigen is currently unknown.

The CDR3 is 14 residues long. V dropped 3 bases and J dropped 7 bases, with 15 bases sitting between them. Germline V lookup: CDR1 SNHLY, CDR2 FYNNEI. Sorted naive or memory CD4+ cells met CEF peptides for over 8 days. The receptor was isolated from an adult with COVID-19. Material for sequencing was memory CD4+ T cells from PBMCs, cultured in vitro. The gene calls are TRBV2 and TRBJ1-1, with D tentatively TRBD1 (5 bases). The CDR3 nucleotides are TGTGCCAGCAGTGAGTCTCGGGCAGGGAATGAAGCTTTCTTT. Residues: CASSESRAGNEAFF. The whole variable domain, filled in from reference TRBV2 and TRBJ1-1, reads EPEVTQTPSHQVTQMGQEVILRCVPISNHLYFYWYRQILGQKVEFLVSFYNNEISEKSEIFDDQFSVERPDGSNFTLKIRSTKLEDSAMYFCASSESRAGNEAFFGQGTRLTVV.